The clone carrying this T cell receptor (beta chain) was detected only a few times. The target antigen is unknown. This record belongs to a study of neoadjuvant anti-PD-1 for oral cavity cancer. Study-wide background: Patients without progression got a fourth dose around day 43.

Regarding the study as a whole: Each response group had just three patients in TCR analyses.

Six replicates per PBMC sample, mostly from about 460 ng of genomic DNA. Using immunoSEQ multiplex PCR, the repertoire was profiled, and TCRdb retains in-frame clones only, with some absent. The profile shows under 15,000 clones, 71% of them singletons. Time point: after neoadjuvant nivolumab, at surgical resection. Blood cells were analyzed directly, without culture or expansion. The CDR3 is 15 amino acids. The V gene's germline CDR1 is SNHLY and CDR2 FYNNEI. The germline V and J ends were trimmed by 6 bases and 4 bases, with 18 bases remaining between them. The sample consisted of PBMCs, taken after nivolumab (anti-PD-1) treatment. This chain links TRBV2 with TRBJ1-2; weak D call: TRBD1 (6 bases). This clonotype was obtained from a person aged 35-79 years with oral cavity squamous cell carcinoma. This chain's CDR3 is CASSSQGKGGYGYTF. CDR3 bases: TGTGCCAGCAGCAGTCAGGGGAAAGGTGGCTATGGCTACACCTTC.